This TCR beta chain comes out of a study of T cell responses to AZD1222 COVID-19 vaccine. The germline V and J ends were trimmed by 7 bases and 7 bases, with 18 bases remaining between them. The CDR3 extends over 13 amino acids. Germline CDR1 SGDLS, CDR2 YYNGEE. Generated by immunoSEQ multiplex PCR, the TCRdb table keeps only in-frame clones and is missing some. The sample yields some 140,000 clones, approximately 90% seen once. Sequenced material: peripheral blood, taken on day 0 of AZD1222 vaccination. This TCR derives from an adult in good health. The chain joins TRBV9 to TRBJ2-7; D perhaps matches TRBD2 (5 bases). CDR3 DNA sequence: TGTGCCAGCTCCCGCGCATCGGGAAATGAGCAGTACTTC. Protein product: CASSRASGNEQYF.